The count of the clone carrying this T cell receptor (beta chain) is one. These data belong to a study of T cells after posttransplantation cyclophosphamide. V lost 1 base, J lost 7 bases, and 14 bases lay in between. The CDR3 totals 15 residues. Germline CDR1 is SEHNR and CDR2 is FQNEAQ (reference sequence). Repertoires were generated with immunoSEQ multiplex PCR, while TCRdb's copy carries only in-frame clones and drops some. The sample records more than 10,000 clones, around 86% being singletons. The chain combines TRBV7-9 with TRBJ2-1; D ambiguous. The clonotype comes from a man aged 45-60 years in good health, CMV-negative, and a related stem cell transplant donor. Specimen: memory CD4+ T cells sorted from PBMCs. The CDR3 spells CASSLVVSGPNEQFF. As DNA, the CDR3 is TGTGCCAGCAGCTTAGTTGTTTCGGGTCCTAATGAGCAGTTCTTC. Full variable domain (remainder filled in from reference TRBV7-9 and TRBJ2-1): DTGVSQNPRHKITKRGQNVTFRCDPISEHNRLYWYRQTLGQGPEFLTYFQNEAQLEKSRLLSDRFSAERPKGSFSTLEIQRTEQGDSAMYLCASSLVVSGPNEQFFGPGTRLTVL.